The text below deals with one TCR beta chain. This clone was observed once. The antigen it binds to is not known. Within one base of it there is no much larger clone, and no base qualities were kept. The data were taken from a study of PD-L1 blockade in urothelial cancer (dated by TCRdb to the late 2010s). Background on the whole study: All patients started therapy in the mid-2010s and received atezolizumab 1,200 mg intravenously every 3 weeks. About 90% of the roughly 29 patients were males with bladder-origin urothelial cancer, and about 65% of the 29 reported a prior smoking history. Patients had an ECOG performance status of 0 or 1 and had received between 0 and 3 prior chemotherapy regimens. Blood samples were analyzed 3 weeks after the start of treatment (second dose) and 6 weeks after the start of treatment. A median of about 140,000 T cells and some 84,000 unique TCRs was obtained from blood samples, and a median clonality of approximately 0.077 was observed. An exploratory multi-omic analysis was conducted of the somatic, immune and clinical correlates of response to PD-L1 blockade with atezolizumab in urothelial cancer. Pretreatment tumor samples and matched peripheral blood, collected serially before and after atezolizumab treatment, underwent TCR sequencing. Durable clinical benefit was defined as a progression-free survival longer than 6 months, and TCR features were additionally tested against progression-free survival and overall survival. In the same patients, pretreatment tumors underwent whole exome sequencing and RNA sequencing in addition to TCR sequencing. Durable clinical benefit was achieved by nine patients and was not achieved by 20 patients. Twenty-nine patients had pretreatment blood TCR-seq, some 25 had at least one posttreatment blood collection, and some 25 had tumor TCR-seq. General study outcomes and caveats: Small sample size (n of about 30) and many exploratory analyses mean the results are intended to be hypothesis-generating. Improved progression-free and overall survival was associated with having pretreatment peripheral blood TCR clonality below the median. At 3 weeks after the start of treatment, tumor-associated TCR clones in peripheral blood had expanded more in patients with durable benefit (n of about 21, p = 0.022).

To estimate absolute template abundance from read counts, synthetic TCR analog templates were spiked into each PCR. The immunoSEQ assay was used to amplify TCRbeta CDR3 regions from genomic DNA with bias-controlled V and J gene primers. Sequencing of rearranged TCRbeta segments was done at approximately 20X coverage. As for the authors' bioinformatics: Clustering was used to correct sequencing errors, and CDR3s were annotated against IMGT so that V, D and J genes could be assigned. Only productive TCRbeta rearrangements were used in downstream analyses, excluding out-of-frame or stop-codon sequences. To compute clonality, Shannon entropy was normalized by the log of the number of unique productive sequences and then subtracted from one. Clones differing between time points or between blood and tumor were identified by Fisher's exact test with Benjamini-Hochberg correction at adjusted p below 0.01. The immuneACCESS repertoire file appears here via TCRdb, limited to in-frame rearrangements. These files lack a portion of the clones; in checked studies, under half of the deficit traces to unresolved V genes, and the cause of the others is not known. The V and J calls and the clone size are those of that table, but D and trimming were determined from the DNA. The sample table lists roughly 87,000 clones, more than 70% of them with a count of one. Jointly, the top ten make up about 1% of the sample.

The time point label on this specimen signifies: pretreatment peripheral blood. The cohort comprised more than 25 patients with locally advanced or metastatic urothelial carcinoma treated at Memorial Sloan Kettering on a trial protocol. Peripheral blood mononuclear cells were collected pretreatment and during treatment, at between 1 and 8 total time points per patient. The Qiagen DNeasy Blood extraction kit was used to purify genomic DNA from total PBMCs and tumor samples. PBMCs were collected pretreatment and during treatment, and were isolated and stored as previously described. Counted from cysteine to phenylalanine, this CDR3 has 12 amino acids. The DNA shown is the 36-base CDR3, in frame from base 1. Trimming at the junction amounts to 7 bases on V and 6 bases on J, and the germline ends lie 15 bases apart. The germline V gene (reference sequence) provides CDR1 GTSNPN and CDR2 SVGIG.

The chain is encoded by TRBV30 joined to TRBJ1-2; matching of 6 bases hints at TRBD1 as the D gene. The material was PBMCs, obtained around atezolizumab (anti-PD-L1) treatment. The sequence came from a woman older than 75 with urothelial cancer. The CDR3 loop reads CALTRGSDGYTF. Here is the DNA: TGTGCCTTAACCAGGGGATCGGATGGCTACACCTTC.